This TCR beta chain comes out of a study of blood T cell repertoires in COVID-19. Whole-study context: Some COVID-19 samples were acute and others convalescent; all came from the United States, Italy and Spain. Sample material is recorded as cDNA or gDNA derived from T cells, B-cell-depleted T cells, or PBMCs.

In the study's own analysis: Amplification of reference gene primers provided the estimated nucleated cell counts. The repertoire was sequenced with immunoSEQ multiplex PCR; TCRdb's copy has only in-frame clones and lacks some. V and J calls and clone size follow that table, whereas D and trimming were derived from the DNA. The table shows over 100,000 clones, with more than 80% occurring only once. V gave up 9 bases and J gave up 2 bases, with 29 bases separating them. The CDR3 sequence is 19 residues long. CDR1 and CDR2 (germline): MRHNA, SNTAGT. This chain joins TRBV6-4 and TRBJ2-1; perhaps TRBD1 as D (6 bases). The sequence derives from a woman aged 60-75 years with acute or convalescent COVID-19. The specimen sequenced was peripheral blood. The CDR3 sequence is CASQISRGKTSRTYNEQFF. The CDR3 region has the DNA TGTGCCAGTCAGATTTCCAGGGGAAAAACATCTAGAACCTACAATGAGCAGTTCTTC.